Listed here are 11 T cell receptor beta chains from one sample, sequenced in a study of blood T cell repertoires in COVID-19. Using immunoSEQ multiplex PCR, the repertoire was profiled, and TCRdb retains in-frame clones only, with some absent. The sample lists about 230,000 clones; around four fifths were seen once. Input material: peripheral blood. These receptors were obtained from a woman aged 70-85 years with active or convalescent COVID-19.

The rearrangement joins TRBV18 to TRBJ1-5; no clear D. There are 14 residues in the CDR3. V was trimmed by 3 bases and J by 6 bases, leaving 12 bases between them. CDR1 is KGHSH, CDR2 LQKENI, per germline. The CDR3 bases are TGTGCCAGCTCACCGCTTGAGGATAGTCAGCCCCAGCATTTT. Protein product: CASSPLEDSQPQHF.

The gene calls are TRBV7-9 and TRBJ1-1; D gene unclear. Germline V gives CDR1 SEHNR, CDR2 FQNEAQ (reference sequence). V lost 8 bases and J lost 0, with 10 bases in between. The CDR3 has 13 residues. The DNA of the CDR3 is TGTGCCAGCGCCGCGAATATGAACACTGAAGCTTTCTTT. Its translation: CASAANMNTEAFF.

The chain joins TRBV7-9 to TRBJ1-5; D ambiguous. V was shortened by 5 bases and J by 5 bases, with 10 bases between the two germline ends. The CDR3 is made up of 13 amino acids. Per germline, CDR1 SEHNR and CDR2 FQNEAQ (reference sequence). The CDR3: CASSPSRDQPQHF. The CDR3 region has the DNA TGTGCCAGCAGCCCGTCCCGGGATCAGCCCCAGCATTTT.

The V call is TRBV5-1, the J call TRBJ1-3; 8 positions agree with TRBD1. Per the germline V gene, CDR1 is SGHRS and CDR2 is YFSETQ. The length of the CDR3 is 16 residues. Trimming cost V 0 bases and J 2 bases; bases outside gene matches: 4. CDR3 in amino acids: CASSLGQGTPGNTIYF. The CDR3 DNA follows: TGCGCCAGCAGCTTGGGACAGGGGACTCCTGGAAACACCATATATTTT.

The CDR3: CASSRPGYGSYEQYF. The CDR3 coding sequence is TGTGCCAGCAGCCGCCCAGGGTACGGCTCCTACGAGCAGTACTTC. This sequence joins TRBV6-5 and TRBJ2-7; TRBD1 might be the D (5 bases). The CDR3 is 15 amino acids. From germline, CDR1 is MNHEY and CDR2 SVGAGI. V shed 6 bases and J shed 0 bases, with 15 bases lying between them.

V and J are TRBV28 and TRBJ2-5, with D possibly TRBD2 on 6 matching bases. This CDR3 has 13 amino acids. Germline values: CDR1 MDHEN, CDR2 SYDVKM. With 2 bases removed from V and 7 bases from J, the gap between germline ends came to 11 bases. The DNA of the CDR3 is TGTGCCAGCAGTTTAGGGGAGGAAGTGACCCAGTACTTC. Amino acid sequence: CASSLGEEVTQYF.

The CDR3 DNA reads as TGTGCCAGCAGCTTCGGGCAGAGCACAGGAAAACTGTTTTTT. It encodes CASSFGQSTGKLFF. V and J are TRBV7-2 and TRBJ1-4, with D tentatively TRBD1 (5 bases). The CDR3 consists of 14 residues. The germline V gene has CDR1 SGHTA and CDR2 FQGNSA. V was cut by 3 bases and J by 10 bases, with 15 bases left in between.

The rearrangement joins TRBV6-5 to TRBJ1-6; 7 nucleotides align to TRBD1. The CDR3 loop spans 15 amino acids. Germline CDR1 MNHEY, CDR2 SVGAGI. After removal of 7 bases from V and 5 bases from J, the junction contained 8 bases not matched to a gene. As DNA, the CDR3 is TGTGCCAGCAAACTCGACAGGGAAGATAATTCACCCCTCCACTTT. Its translation is CASKLDREDNSPLHF.

This chain connects TRBV12-3 or TRBV12-4 to TRBJ2-1; TRBD1 matches at 7 bases. J was trimmed by 7 bases and V by 7 bases; bases with no gene match: 4. The CDR3 consists of 12 residues. The CDR3, as DNA: TGTGCCAGCAAAACAGGGGTTAATGAGCAGTTCTTC. It yields the protein CASKTGVNEQFF.

The genes are TRBV25-1 and TRBJ1-1; possibly TRBD1 for D (6 bases). Trimming pared 2 bases from V and 5 bases from J, leaving 12 bases between. The CDR3 contains 14 residues. Germline CDR1 reads MGHDK; CDR2 reads SYGVNS. CDR3 nucleotides: TGTGCCAGCAGTGAAGCAGGGGTGAGGACTGAAGCTTTCTTT. As protein: CASSEAGVRTEAFF.

This chain connects TRBV11-1 to TRBJ1-2; D is perhaps TRBD1 (5 bases). The CDR3 extends over 13 amino acids. Trimming removed 4 bases from V and 5 bases from J, with 11 bases in between. Germline CDR1 and CDR2: SGHAT and FQDESV (reference sequence). The CDR3 region is CASSSPGGYGYTF. DNA of the CDR3: TGTGCCAGCAGCTCGCCGGGGGGGTATGGCTACACCTTC.